This T cell receptor (beta chain) was captured by sequencing in a study of cytomegalovirus exposure and HLA in healthy donors (dated by TCRdb to the late 2010s). About the investigation overall: In an earlier analysis of under 750 of the donors, 276 Gb of sequence data and 90 million to 120 million unique TCR beta sequences from about 190 million T cells were reported. Roughly 310 gigabases of sequencing data and tens of millions of unique TCR sequences were included in an early release covering several hundred HLA-typed donors. The genetic ancestry cluster associated with self-reported Caucasian donors included 81% of the roughly 360 genotyped donors. The study was designed to test whether signatures of past pathogen exposure could be identified by cataloging public T cell receptors. Using immunosequencing, the study profiled T cell repertoires from 666 subjects and related those repertoires to cytomegalovirus serostatus. Besides the first cohort of hundreds of subjects, a separate validation cohort made up of roughly 130 different subjects was used. The study combined high-throughput TCR immunosequencing, statistical association of individual TCRs with disease status, and machine learning to predict cytomegalovirus infection status. In a later analysis, previously published TCR beta repertoires from about 670 donors were re-analyzed and high-resolution HLA genotyping was added so that TCR occurrence patterns could be studied. Rather than drawing on any new phenotypic data, the later analysis identified candidate immune exposures from TCR beta sequences and the way those sequences occurred across donors. In an earlier analysis of roughly 600 of the donors, high-throughput TCR beta sequencing was used to judge whether each TCR beta V gene segment behaved as functional or pseudogenic. Donor age, sex, ethnicity and CMV serostatus were collected together with the repertoire data. A later genetic analysis took genome-wide SNP genotypes for about three fifths of the 666 donors and used that subset as a discovery cohort. Every discovery cohort repertoire had been produced on one sequencing platform. Class I and class II HLA loci were covered by the typing at four-digit resolution. Typing coverage varied by locus: roughly 629-630 donors for A, B, C, DRB1 and DQB1; approximately 560 for DQA1; over 600 for DPA1; 450 to 480 for DPB1. A handful of DR-DQ haplotypes were handled as single units for association and clustering because linkage in the cohort was strong. Among 398 genotyped donors of the cohort, an average of around 240,000 unique TCR beta nucleotide sequences was sequenced per donor, of which about 19% were non-productive. Findings and caveats that apply to the study as a whole: CMV serostatus was the only immune exposure information available for the cohort. A further reported finding was that TCR beta sequences accurately predicted the HLA-A and HLA-B alleles for most subjects in the first cohort. While some public TCRs were present in many individuals, most TCR sequences turned up only very rarely across donors. Cytomegalovirus status was reported to be diagnosed by the classifier with high specificity and sensitivity in both the original and validation cohorts. Compared with equally common non-associated chains, HLA-associated TCR beta chains in a later analysis were more clonally expanded and had lower generation probabilities. Strong co-occurrence of HLA alleles, especially DR and DQ, made assigning TCR associations to individual alleles difficult. In an earlier analysis of 587 of the donors, most TCR beta V segments appeared in productive rearrangements about 87% or about 30% of the time, broadly matching IMGT annotations. In a later analysis, 15,000 to 20,000 TCR beta sequences were associated with specific HLA alleles at a false discovery rate of 0.05. In a later analysis, most CMV-associated TCR beta chains were found to appear HLA-restricted, with HLA associations seemingly driven largely by CMV exposure. The authors suggested that the approach could potentially be generalized to other disease states and immunological phenotypes. The presence/absence analyses assumed that sequencing depth was roughly uniform across donors, and that assumption may not be true. According to a later analysis, TCR association rates differed among HLA loci, with DRB1 alleles showing the most associated TCRs and HLA-C alleles showing the fewest. A total of 164 TCR beta chains were listed by the study as associated with cytomegalovirus. Over 15 rarely observed V segments, including chromosome 9 orphons, were excluded from the earlier analysis of 550 to 700 of the donors because counts were too low. Several of the top co-occurrence clusters appeared to be linked to parvovirus B19, influenza, CMV and Epstein-Barr virus, according to a later analysis. A few of the identified cytomegalovirus-associated TCR beta chains were confirmed in vitro to be specific for cytomegalovirus antigens. A cluster of highly shared sequence variants was judged likely to be a technical artifact of the sequencing pipeline. Compared with the roughly 710-donor mean, donors in an Asian-associated ancestry cluster had fewer N-insertions in productive TCRs, according to a later genetic analysis. Some IMGT-functional V segments, including TRBV6-2 and TRBV6-3, could not be distinguished by the 87-base-pair reads and were therefore excluded. In this cohort, only TCR beta chains were sequenced, and detectable features were limited by the absence of alpha or paired-chain data. Because some donors lacked HLA typing at each locus, the association tests relied only on the typed subset. A later genetic analysis associated a missense DCLRE1C variant with V-gene and J-gene trimming of TCR beta chains, and an independent cohort replicated the association. Correlated functional status among segregating V segments might be attributable to linkage disequilibrium, but an unknown experimental factor could not be ruled out.

In total, approximately 610 healthy bone marrow donors made up the cohort. Cohort members were all nominally healthy when sampled, although unrecorded immune exposures were likely present. The donor tested CMV seropositive, placing the donor among the 310 or so seropositive members of the cohort. Each donor provided a peripheral blood sample, and peripheral blood mononuclear cells were used for TCR beta sequencing. Genomic DNA was extracted from the blood cell samples with the Qiagen DNeasy Blood Extraction Kit. Including cysteine and phenylalanine, the CDR3 has 16 amino acids. Only the CDR3 portion is preserved as DNA: 48 bases, with reading frame beginning at the first base. The V end loses 1 base and the J end loses 8 bases, and a stretch of 20 bases separates them. CDR1 and CDR2, per the germline V gene, are MGHRA and YSYEKL. A word on this clone: Its antigen specificity is not known. The record has no base qualities; no much larger clone is one base away.

The library was made by the immunoSEQ multiplex PCR assay. For the multiplex PCR, a mixture combining 60 forward primers for TCR Vbeta segments and 13 reverse primers for TCR Jbeta segments was used. Amplification of the CDR3 region of rearranged TCR beta genes was performed with a multiplex PCR assay on genomic DNA. On the Illumina HiSeq System, the amplified TCR beta libraries were sequenced as 87-base-pair reads. Turning to the authors' computational methods: A later analysis counted tens of millions of unique TCR beta chains across the 670 or so repertoires, and roughly 11 million of these chains were shared by at least two donors. Raw reads were error-corrected and collapsed into unique sequences with a nearest-neighbor algorithm that merged closely related sequences to remove PCR and sequencing errors. V, D and J gene segments were assigned by aligning CDR3 sequences to IMGT reference sequences. For a sequence to be retained, a match of at least six nucleotides was required to both a V gene segment and a J gene segment. Rearrangements were called productive when the CDR3 lacked stop codons and stayed in frame with V and J; all others were non-productive. Following IMGT convention, CDR3 was defined as the stretch from the second conserved V-encoded cysteine up to the conserved J-encoded phenylalanine. The earlier analysis of about 570 of the donors excluded any sequence lacking an unambiguous match to a single V gene segment. An earlier analysis of 450 to 650 of the donors called V segments functional above 56.7% productive rearrangements and segregating when the between-donor standard deviation exceeded 5%. To diagnose cytomegalovirus status from the catalog of TCR beta chain sequences, a statistical classification framework was built. V and J gene assignment, in a later analysis, came from comparing TCR nucleotide sequences with IMGT/GENE-DB human TR gene sequences. A later analysis assigned CDR3 sequences and most-parsimonious VDJ recombination scenarios with the TCRdist pipeline. A later analysis defined each TCR beta chain by its CDR3 amino acid sequence plus V-gene family, and excluded reads lacking a unique V-gene family. A later analysis removed roughly 590 highly shared, low-generation-probability nucleotide sequences to deal with suspected cross-contamination and a sequencing artifact. For each public chain, a later analysis derived a clonal expansion index from normalized ranks of inferred template counts within each repertoire. Generation probabilities in a later analysis came from a VDJ recombination model fitted to out-of-frame rearrangements, and those results were checked against IGoR. In a later analysis, hypergeometric tests were used to score TCR-TCR, TCR-HLA and TCR-CMV co-occurrence, with a repertoire-size bias correction applied to TCR pairs. A later analysis estimated false discovery rates by permuting HLA or CMV assignments 20 times. In a later analysis, co-occurring TCRs were grouped using DBSCAN, and TCRdist sequence similarity was added for clustering within HLA-allele-positive subsets. Repertoires with fewer than 30,000 or more than 120,000 public chains, plus five repertoires with anomalous nucleotide sharing, were excluded from co-occurrence clustering. TCRdb's version of the immuneACCESS table is confined to in-frame rearrangements and falls short of the full clone set. An unresolved V gene accounts for under half of the shortfall where checked; the remainder is of unknown origin. That table gives V, J and clone size, and the DNA gave D and trimming. This sample comprises about 100,000 clones, under 80% of them detected only once. The ten top clones hold 4% of the sample.

What was sequenced was PBMCs. The receptor was derived from a woman aged 45 to 65 in good health and CMV-seropositive. The chain couples TRBV4-1 to TRBJ1-2; a weak D assignment points to TRBD1 (6 bases agree). DNA sequence: TGCGCCAGCAGCCAAGTAAAAGTACGAGAGGGGGAAGGCTACACCTTC. This codes for CASSQVKVREGEGYTF.